Sequencing of this T cell receptor (beta chain) was carried out in a study of blood T cells in healthy people across ages (dated by TCRdb to 2015 to 2017). The study in broad terms: In model experiments, template switching captured roughly one uniquely barcoded TCR beta cDNA molecule for every two T cells. Using deep sequencing normalized with unique cDNA molecular identifiers, the study measured how TCR beta repertoire diversity changes with age. Donors were grouped into four age groups: young (average roughly 16 years), middle-aged (about 40), aged (around 60) and long-lived (just over 80). Donors of different ages were randomly distributed across sequencing lanes to avoid experimental bias. For two donors (one aged 18 to 30 and one aged 80 or older), the study analyzed two additional independent replicas of 1 million unique cDNA reads from the same blood draw.

As regards this clonotype: What this receptor recognizes is not known. No much larger clonotype is one base removed from it; base qualities were not supplied.

The donors were roughly 38 Caucasian individuals from Russia, aged roughly 6 to 100 years, who were systemically healthy. Around 9.9 milliliters of peripheral blood were collected from each donor into EDTA-treated Vacutainer tubes. PBMCs were isolated by Ficoll-Paque density-gradient centrifugation, with at least 6 million obtained per sample. Total RNA, at least 5.5 micrograms per sample, was extracted from PBMCs with Trizol reagent. For every donor, flow cytometry on a PBMC aliquot measured the percentage of naive CD45RAhigh/CD27high T cells. Libraries were constructed by 5' RACE. The sequencer was an Illumina HiSeq 2500. The second PCR ran for about 7 to 11 cycles and used a J-beta primer mix along with a sample-barcoded 5' primer. Each TCR beta cDNA molecule received a unique molecular identifier from a template-switch 5' adaptor carrying 12 random nucleotides. Each sample yielded at least 2.5 million CDR3-containing paired-end reads. All of the RNA was converted into first-strand cDNA using the Mint cDNA synthesis kit, with a TRBC-specific oligonucleotide serving as the primer. Following uracil-DNA glycosylase treatment, all cDNA underwent a first 18-cycle PCR with the universal primers M1SS and BC2_uni_R. Concerning the study's data processing: For normalization, 1 million high-quality reads, each with a distinct molecular identifier, were randomly selected from each sample. Reads with shared molecular identifiers were discarded instead of being binned into consensus sequences. MiTCR, set to a Q25 quality threshold and the strictest error-elimination algorithm, was used for CDR3 identification, clonotype clustering and error correction. A nonparametric unseen species model with Euler transformation was used to estimate lower-bound total TCR beta diversity. TCRdb reran the public reads through fastp at Q25 and MiXCR, keeping productive beta chains. Rows are combined by CDR3 protein, so each entry shows the most common genes and DNA. TCRdb, not the original authors, processed these V and J calls. In this sample the table shows more than 1,400,000 distinct CDR3 sequences, roughly 40% of which occur a single time. Jointly, the top ten make up around 8% of the sample.

V ends up 5 bases short and J 1 base short, with an unmatched junction base count of 7. From its cysteine to its phenylalanine, the CDR3 spans 15 amino acids. The DNA shown is the 45-base CDR3, in frame from base 1. Reading the germline V gene gives CDR1 SGHRS and CDR2 YFSETQ. The research as a whole found: Compared with the aged group, the long-lived group had more naive CD4+ T cells, fewer expanded clones and increased TCR diversity, suggesting age selection. Conclusive comparison of naive and antigen-experienced compartments was prevented by the profiling of bulk unsorted PBMCs. Estimates of total diversity based on one million sequenced T cells were regarded as lower bounds and as underestimates. The percentage of naive T cells measured by flow cytometry correlated strongly with observed TCR beta diversity. As age increased, observed TCR beta diversity per million T cells dropped in a roughly linear way, and a significant reduction was already evident by age 40. The CMV infection status of donors was not known, potentially confounding age-related changes in expanded clonotypes.

The source of this sequence is a woman aged 18-30 years in good health. Here the chain combines TRBV5-1 and TRBJ2-3, with TRBD1 matching 7 junction bases. The specimen sequenced was blood. The CDR3 in this case is CASSLRGLRTDTQYF. The DNA is TGCGCCAGCAGTTTGAGGGGGCTTCGCACAGATACGCAGTATTTT.